Listed here is a single T cell receptor (beta chain). Its specificity is unknown. TCRbeta libraries were built with three rounds of nested PCR, modified from ARM-PCR. TCRdb analysed the multiplex PCR reads with MiXCR anew, one entry per CDR3 protein. The sample has about 80,000 distinct CDR3 sequences, about four fifths seen once; the top ten hold about 54%. The data belong to a study of tumor and adjacent non-tumor tissue in lung cancer. On the study more broadly: Histology: 12 adenocarcinoma, a couple of squamous cell carcinoma, 1 small cell lung cancer. About 4.17 million productive TCRbeta reads were obtained per sample on average. Whole-study findings and limits: Significantly higher TCR diversity was found in tumor than normal lung.

This sample's RNA came from whole unsorted tissue. Distant lung tissue was collected more than 3 cm away from the tumor edge. Between August and November 2014, newly diagnosed, chemotherapy-naive lung cancer patients underwent thoracic surgery in China. This CDR3 region has 11 residues. Trimming removed 4 bases at V and 4 bases at J, with 5 bases between. The TCR sequence derives from a man in his fifties or sixties with non-small cell lung cancer. V gene TRBV12-3 or TRBV12-4 combines with J gene TRBJ2-7, with unresolved D. Material for sequencing was distant non-tumor lung tissue. The CDR3 reads CASSSAYEQYF. The CDR3 DNA reads as TGTGCCAGCAGTTCGGCTTACGAGCAGTACTTC.